A selection of T cell receptor beta chains follows, all from one sample in a study of early T cells in non-severe SARS-CoV-2 infection. TCRdb re-called the 5' RACE reads with MiXCR, one entry per CDR3 protein. The sample has tens of thousands of distinct CDR3 sequences, around 5% seen once. Specimen: whole blood. Receptor source: an adult who was a healthcare worker with PCR-confirmed SARS-CoV-2 infection or an uninfected control (not recorded which). Each CDR3 is given with its conserved first and last residue. The D gene is left open where the match is weak. Not all rows give a size; the values are once, few, many and, for expanded clones, a class.

J,size,D,V,DNA,CDR3
TRBJ1-4,many,TRBD1,TRBV25-1,TGTGCCAGCAGTCCGCCCGGGACAGGAGGAGAAAAACTGTTTTTT,CASSPPGTGGEKLFF
TRBJ2-2,-,-,TRBV5-1,TGCGCCAGCAGCTTGGAGGTTAATCGAAACACCGGGGAGCTGTTTTTT,CASSLEVNRNTGELFF
TRBJ1-2,many,-,TRBV6-1,TGTGCCAGCAGTGGTACAGGGTCCGTTGGCTACACCTTC,CASSGTGSVGYTF
TRBJ2-1,few,TRBD2,TRBV20-1,TGCAGTGCTTACATCTGGACTAGCGGGAGGGACCATGAGCAGTTCTTC,CSAYIWTSGRDHEQFF
TRBJ2-6,many,-,TRBV30,TGTGCCTGGATAAAGAGCTCTGGGGCCAACGTCCTGACTTTC,CAWIKSSGANVLTF
TRBJ1-5,many,TRBD1,TRBV18,TGTGCCAGCTCACCGGGGACAGGGGTTGGGCAGCCCCAGCATTTT,CASSPGTGVGQPQHF
TRBJ2-2,many,TRBD2,TRBV7-9,TGTGCCAGCAGCTTAAGGTCCGGGACTAGGAACACCGGGGAGCTGTTTTTT,CASSLRSGTRNTGELFF
TRBJ1-4,-,-,TRBV29-1,TGCAGCGTCAGTAAGGAGGATGAAAAACTGTTTTTT,CSVSKEDEKLFF
TRBJ1-1,many,-,TRBV28,TGTGCCAGCAGTTTAGATCGACGCCCTGCTTTCTTT,CASSLDRRPAFF
TRBJ2-1,many,TRBD2,TRBV19,TGTGCCAGTAGTATTCTAGCGGGAGGGAACAATGAGCAGTTCTTC,CASSILAGGNNEQFF
TRBJ1-3,many,-,TRBV28,TGTGCCAGCAGTTTAAGGCAGGGTGGAAACACCATATATTTT,CASSLRQGGNTIYF
TRBJ2-1,many,TRBD2,TRBV9,TGTGCCAGCAGCGTAGCTACAGGACTAGCGGGTTATGAGCAGTTCTTC,CASSVATGLAGYEQFF